These 17 T cell receptor beta chains share one sample of origin, sequenced in a study of T cell responses to AZD1222 COVID-19 vaccine. Libraries were prepared by immunoSEQ multiplex PCR; TCRdb keeps only in-frame clonotypes and omits some of them. In the table there are approximately 150,000 clones, around nine tenths of which are singletons. This material consisted of peripheral blood, taken 28 days after the second AZD1222 dose. All receptors derive from an adult who received the AZD1222 COVID-19 vaccine.

The chain combines TRBV6-5 with TRBJ2-1, with TRBD1 identical over 7 bases. The V gene end was trimmed by 6 bases and the J gene end by 7 bases; junction bases not matched to a gene: 12. This CDR3 is built from 15 residues. Germline values: CDR1 MNHEY, CDR2 SVGAGI. The CDR3 region is CASSQPPTGENEQFF. The CDR3 DNA reads TGTGCCAGCAGCCAGCCCCCTACAGGGGAGAATGAGCAGTTCTTC.

The chain joins TRBV20-1 to TRBJ2-2; a possible D gene is TRBD1 (5 bases). Germline assignment: CDR1 DFQATT and CDR2 SNEGSKA (reference sequence). CDR3 length: 12 amino acids. Trimming took 3 bases from V and 6 from J, leaving 8 bases between them. CDR3 sequence: CSASQGAGELFF. CDR3 sequence (DNA): TGCAGTGCTAGTCAGGGTGCCGGGGAGCTGTTTTTT.

The chain carries TRBV28 and TRBJ1-6; D is unclear. V was pared by 2 bases and J by 13 bases, with 9 bases between. This CDR3 comprises 12 residues. Germline V gene data show CDR1 as MDHEN and CDR2 as SYDVKM. DNA for the CDR3: TGTGCCAGCAGTTTAGGTCGCAGTCCCCTCCACTTT. It encodes CASSLGRSPLHF.

The genes are TRBV5-8 and TRBJ2-1, with D perhaps TRBD2 (5 bases). V shed 2 bases and J shed 0 bases, with 9 bases lying between them. The CDR3 covers 15 residues. Germline V lookup: CDR1 SGHTS, CDR2 YDEGEE. The DNA for the CDR3 is TGTGCCAGCAGCTTAGCGGTAGGCTCCTACAATGAGCAGTTCTTC. Encoded protein: CASSLAVGSYNEQFF.

This chain connects TRBV4-3 to TRBJ2-1, with 9 nucleotides matching TRBD1. Germline V CDR1 and CDR2: LGHNA, YSLEER. The CDR3 is 16 residues long. The J segment lost 8 bases and the V segment lost 1 base, leaving 9 bases of the junction unmatched. CDR3: CASSQAGQGLWDEQFF. Written as DNA, the CDR3 is TGCGCCAGCAGCCAAGCCGGACAGGGGTTATGGGATGAGCAGTTCTTC.

V and J are TRBV4-3 and TRBJ2-1; D is undetermined. This CDR3 is built from 14 residues. Per germline, CDR1 LGHNA and CDR2 YSLEER. The ends were cut back, 1 base at V and 7 bases at J, with 11 bases in the middle. The CDR3 DNA sequence: TGCGCCAGCAGCCAAGTCCGCGCGGCGAATGAGCAGTTCTTC. Protein: CASSQVRAANEQFF.

The chain employs TRBV6-5 and TRBJ2-1; no firm D call. Trimming took 6 bases from V and 7 from J, leaving 7 bases between them. The CDR3 consists of 11 residues. Germline loops: CDR1 MNHEY, CDR2 SVGAGI. The CDR3 sequence is CASRVGNEQFF. For the CDR3, the DNA is TGTGCCAGCAGGGTCGGGAATGAGCAGTTCTTC.

V usage is TRBV14 and J usage is TRBJ1-1; no clear D. Per the germline V gene, CDR1 is SGHDN and CDR2 is FVKESK. The CDR3 consists of 13 residues. The germline V and J ends were trimmed by 0 bases and 1 base, with 3 bases remaining between them. The DNA of the CDR3 is TGTGCCAGCAGCCAAGACCAGAACACTGAAGCTTTCTTT. It translates to CASSQDQNTEAFF.

This rearrangement joins TRBV5-1 to TRBJ1-2; D is undetermined. Germline V gene sequence: CDR1 SGHRS, CDR2 YFSETQ. Trimming stripped 0 bases from V and 5 bases from J, with 8 bases between. The CDR3 length is 13 residues. In DNA, the CDR3 is TGCGCCAGCAGCTTGGATCCCTTTTATGGCTACACCTTC. Translating gives CASSLDPFYGYTF.

The CDR3 loop is CASSLSLAGEEQYF. The DNA for the CDR3 is TGTGCCAGCAGTTTAAGCCTAGCGGGGGAGGAGCAGTACTTC. This chain connects TRBV27 to TRBJ2-7, with 10 bases lining up with TRBD2. Germline CDR1 is MNHEY and CDR2 is SMNVEV (reference sequence). CDR3 length equals 14 residues. The ends lost 2 bases at V and 7 bases at J; junction bases unmatched: 5.

This rearrangement joins TRBV7-2 to TRBJ2-1; D is unclear. The CDR3 spans 13 residues. CDR1 is SGHTA and CDR2 is FQGNSA in the germline V gene. Trimming removed 5 bases at V and 9 bases at J, with 14 bases between. The CDR3 DNA sequence: TGTGCCAGCAGCCGCACCCCGATTACTGAGCAGTTCTTC. Its translation is CASSRTPITEQFF.

This clone has a single count. The chain links TRBV4-3 to TRBJ2-1; D is ambiguous. The CDR3 covers 14 residues. V dropped 5 bases and J dropped 5 bases, with 13 bases sitting between them. From germline, CDR1 is LGHNA and CDR2 YSLEER. The CDR3 loop reads CASSSSGAHNEQFF. The DNA of the CDR3 is TGCGCCAGCAGCTCCTCCGGAGCGCACAATGAGCAGTTCTTC.

The chain uses TRBV6-6 and TRBJ1-1, with D maybe TRBD1 (5 bases). V was shortened by 0 bases and J by 0 bases, with 11 bases between the two germline ends. The CDR3 is 16 residues long. Germline V gene data show CDR1 as MNHNY and CDR2 as SVGAGI (reference sequence). The CDR3 bases are TGTGCCAGCAGTTACTCAGGGGCCCCGGTGAACACTGAAGCTTTCTTT. Its protein product is CASSYSGAPVNTEAFF.

The CDR3, as DNA: TGCGCCAGCAGCCTCGAAGGAGGACAGGGGACCCTCGGAAACACCATATATTTT. This translates into CASSLEGGQGTLGNTIYF. The chain links TRBV5-1 to TRBJ1-3, with 9 positions matching TRBD1. V shed 4 bases and J 4 bases; nucleotides not matched to a gene: 15. The CDR3 sequence is 18 residues long. Germline CDR1 SGHRS, CDR2 YFSETQ. Filled out from reference TRBV5-1 and TRBJ1-3, the complete variable domain reads KAGVTQTPRYLIKTRGQQVTLSCSPISGHRSVSWYQQTPGQGLQFLFEYFSETQRNKGNFPGRFSGRQFSNSRSEMNVSTLELGDSALYLCASSLEGGQGTLGNTIYFGEGSWLTVV.

The chain employs TRBV9 and TRBJ2-1; TRBD2 agrees at 8 bases. CDR3 length equals 15 residues. Germline V CDR1 and CDR2: SGDLS, YYNGEE. J was trimmed by 8 bases and V by 3 bases; bases with no gene match: 10. The CDR3 region is CASSDTSGWRDEQFF. Here the CDR3 DNA reads TGTGCCAGCAGCGACACTAGCGGATGGAGGGATGAGCAGTTCTTC.

The V gene is TRBV6-5, the J gene TRBJ2-5; the D gene is possibly TRBD1 (5 bases). CDR3 size: 14 residues. V lost 5 bases and J 1 base, leaving 11 bases between the germline ends. The germline gives CDR1 MNHEY, CDR2 SVGAGI. The CDR3 DNA follows: TGTGCCAGCAGTCCACGACAGCTCCAAGAGACCCAGTACTTC. Translating gives CASSPRQLQETQYF.

The chain links TRBV6-1 to TRBJ2-3, with a tentative D call TRBD2 (7 bases). This CDR3 is 16 amino acids long. CDR1 MNHNS and CDR2 SASEGT come from the germline V gene. Trimming took 1 base from V and 3 from J, leaving 14 bases between them. CDR3 sequence reads: CASSEVGGGRTDTQYF. The CDR3 DNA reads as TGTGCCAGCAGTGAAGTAGGCGGGGGCCGGACAGATACGCAGTATTTT.